These T cell receptor beta chains were read from a single sample in a study of blood T cell repertoires in COVID-19. Data came from immunoSEQ multiplex PCR; TCRdb stores just in-frame clones and leaves some out. The data show 190,000 or so clones, with around nine tenths seen just once and 2.5% to 3.5% held by the top ten. Sequencing used peripheral blood. The receptors were sampled from a middle-aged man with active or convalescent COVID-19. The CDR3 runs from the conserved cysteine through the conserved F or W. A D gene is named only where the DNA matches it firmly. Clone size, where shown, is once, few, many, or a class for clones that have expanded.

CASTKGAMNTEAFF TGTGCCAGCACAAAGGGGGCGATGAACACTGAAGCTTTCTTT 14 TRBV6-5 TRBD1 TRBJ1-1 -
CATWDRGQNTEAFF TGTGCCACCTGGGACAGGGGACAAAACACTGAAGCTTTCTTT 14 TRBV10-3 TRBD1 TRBJ1-1 -
CASSNRGSGNTIYF TGTGCCAGCAGCAACAGGGGTTCCGGAAACACCATATATTTT 14 TRBV7-6 TRBD1 TRBJ1-3 -
CASSWPGPQPQHF TGTGCCAGCAGTTGGCCAGGGCCTCAGCCCCAGCATTTT 13 TRBV28 - TRBJ1-5 once
CASSQFAKEQANYGYTF TGCGCCAGCAGCCAATTCGCCAAGGAGCAAGCTAACTATGGCTACACCTTC 17 TRBV4-3 - TRBJ1-2 -
CASTRDGTGNTEAFF TGTGCCAGTACCCGTGATGGGACAGGGAACACTGAAGCTTTCTTT 15 TRBV19 TRBD1 TRBJ1-1 -
CSVPRQGFVYGYTF TGCAGCGTACCGAGACAGGGGTTTGTCTATGGCTACACCTTC 14 TRBV29-1 TRBD1 TRBJ1-2 once
CSVWGGPKNIQYF TGCAGCGTCTGGGGGGGGCCCAAAAACATTCAGTACTTC 13 TRBV29-1 - TRBJ2-4 -
CASSEEAGEQYF TGTGCCAGCAGTGAAGAGGCGGGTGAGCAGTACTTC 12 TRBV6-1 - TRBJ2-7 -
CASSLTPPGDEAFF TGTGCCAGCAGTTTAACTCCCCCAGGGGATGAAGCTTTCTTT 14 TRBV27 - TRBJ1-1 -
CASSDFRTGDTGELFF TGTGCCAGCAGTGACTTTAGGACAGGGGACACCGGGGAGCTGTTTTTT 16 TRBV6-4 TRBD1 TRBJ2-2 many
CASSLLRDSGGARVNEQFF TGTGCCAGCAGCCTTCTGAGGGATAGCGGGGGGGCTAGGGTCAATGAGCAGTTCTTC 19 TRBV4-2 TRBD2 TRBJ2-1 -
CASSQVLRDTTNYGYTF TGCGCCAGCAGCCAAGTACTCCGGGACACGACTAACTATGGCTACACCTTC 17 TRBV4-3 - TRBJ1-2 -
CASSARWGLAGSYPDTQYF TGTGCCAGCAGCGCACGATGGGGACTAGCGGGGTCGTATCCGGATACGCAGTATTTT 19 TRBV9 TRBD2 TRBJ2-3 -
CASSGDRGYEQYF TGTGCCAGCTCGGGGGACAGGGGCTACGAGCAGTACTTC 13 TRBV2 TRBD1 TRBJ2-7 -
CASSLGGASTDTQYF TGTGCTAGCAGCTTAGGAGGTGCTAGCACAGATACGCAGTATTTT 15 TRBV7-7 - TRBJ2-3 -
CASSLPSGGGPDTQYF TGTGCCAGCAGTTTACCGAGCGGGGGGGGTCCAGATACGCAGTATTTT 16 TRBV28 TRBD2 TRBJ2-3 -
CASSLGQVTDTQYF TGCGCCAGCAGCTTGGGGCAGGTCACAGATACGCAGTATTTT 14 TRBV5-1 - TRBJ2-3 -
CASSSQGSTNEKLFF TGTGCCAGCAGTTCCCAGGGGAGTACTAATGAAAAACTGTTTTTT 15 TRBV28 - TRBJ1-4 -
CASSQLAPDGREQFF TGTGCCAGCAGCCAACTAGCGCCGGACGGCCGGGAGCAGTTCTTC 15 TRBV3-1/TRBV3-2 - TRBJ2-1 -
CASSLQAGRTEAFF TGTGCCAGCAGTTTACAGGCGGGGCGAACTGAAGCTTTCTTT 14 TRBV28 - TRBJ1-1 -
CASSEGQGGSYNEQFF TGTGCCAGCAGTGAAGGGCAGGGGGGATCCTACAATGAGCAGTTCTTC 16 TRBV6-1 - TRBJ2-1 once